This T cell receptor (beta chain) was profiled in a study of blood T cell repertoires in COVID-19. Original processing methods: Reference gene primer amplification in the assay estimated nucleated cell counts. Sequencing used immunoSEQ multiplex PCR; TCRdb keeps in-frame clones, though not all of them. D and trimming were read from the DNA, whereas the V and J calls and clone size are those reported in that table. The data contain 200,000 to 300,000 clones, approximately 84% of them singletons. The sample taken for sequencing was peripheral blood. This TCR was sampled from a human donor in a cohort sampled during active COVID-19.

CDR3 DNA: TGTGCCAGCAGTTACTCTATGGGACTATCGTCCCGCAATGAGCAGTTCTTC. Protein product: CASSYSMGLSSRNEQFF. The chain is built from TRBV6-2 or TRBV6-3 and TRBJ2-1, with 7 bases fitting TRBD2. There are 17 residues in the CDR3. V shed 0 bases and J 6 bases; nucleotides not matched to a gene: 11. CDR1 and CDR2 (germline): MNHEY, SVGEGT.